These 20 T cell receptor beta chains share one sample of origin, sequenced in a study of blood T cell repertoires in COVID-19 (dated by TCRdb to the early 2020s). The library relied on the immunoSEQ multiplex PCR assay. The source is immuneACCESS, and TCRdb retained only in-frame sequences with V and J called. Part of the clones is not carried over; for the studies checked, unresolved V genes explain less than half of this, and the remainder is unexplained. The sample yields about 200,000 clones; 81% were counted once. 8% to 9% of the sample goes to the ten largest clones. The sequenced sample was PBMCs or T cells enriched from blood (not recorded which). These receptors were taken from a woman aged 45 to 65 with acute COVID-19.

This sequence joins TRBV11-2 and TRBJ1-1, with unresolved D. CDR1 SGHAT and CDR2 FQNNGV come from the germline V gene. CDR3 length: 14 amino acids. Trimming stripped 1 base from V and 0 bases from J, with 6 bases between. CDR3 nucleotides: TGTGCCAGCAGCTTAGTCTCAGTGAACACTGAAGCTTTCTTT. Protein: CASSLVSVNTEAFF.

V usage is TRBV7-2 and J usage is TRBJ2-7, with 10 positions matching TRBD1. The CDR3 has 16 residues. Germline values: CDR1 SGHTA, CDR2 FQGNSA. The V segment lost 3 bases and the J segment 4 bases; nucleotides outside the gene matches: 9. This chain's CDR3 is CASSLAPRDRGYEQYF. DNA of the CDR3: TGTGCCAGCAGCTTGGCGCCCAGGGACAGGGGTTACGAGCAGTACTTC.

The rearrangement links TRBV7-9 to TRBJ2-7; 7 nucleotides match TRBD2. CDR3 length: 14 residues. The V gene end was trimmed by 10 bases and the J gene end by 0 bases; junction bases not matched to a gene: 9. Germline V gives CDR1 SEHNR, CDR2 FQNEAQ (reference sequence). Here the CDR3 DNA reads TGTGCCACCTCGGGGGGATGGAGCTCCTACGAGCAGTACTTC. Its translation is CATSGGWSSYEQYF.

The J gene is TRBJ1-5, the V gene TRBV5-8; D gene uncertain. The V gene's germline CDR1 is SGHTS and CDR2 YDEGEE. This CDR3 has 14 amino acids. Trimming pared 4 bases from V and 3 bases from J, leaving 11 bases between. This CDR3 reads CASSREQYNQPQHF. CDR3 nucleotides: TGTGCCAGCAGCCGGGAACAGTACAATCAGCCCCAGCATTTT.

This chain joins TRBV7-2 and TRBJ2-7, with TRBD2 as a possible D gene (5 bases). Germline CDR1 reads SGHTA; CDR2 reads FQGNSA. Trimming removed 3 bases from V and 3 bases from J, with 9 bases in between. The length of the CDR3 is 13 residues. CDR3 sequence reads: CASSFRGYYEQYF. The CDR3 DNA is TGTGCCAGCAGCTTTCGAGGGTACTACGAGCAGTACTTC.

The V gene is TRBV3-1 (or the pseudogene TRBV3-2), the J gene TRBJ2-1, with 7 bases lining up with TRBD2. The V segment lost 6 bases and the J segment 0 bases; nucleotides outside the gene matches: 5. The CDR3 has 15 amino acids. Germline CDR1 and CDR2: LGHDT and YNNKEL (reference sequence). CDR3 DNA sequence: TGTGCCAGCAGTCCCGGGGGGACCTCCTACAATGAGCAGTTCTTC. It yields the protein CASSPGGTSYNEQFF.

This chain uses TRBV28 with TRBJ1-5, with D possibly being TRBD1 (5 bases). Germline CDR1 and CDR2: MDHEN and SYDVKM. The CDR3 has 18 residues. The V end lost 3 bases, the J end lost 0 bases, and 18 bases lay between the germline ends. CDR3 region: CASSFLTAKKLSNQPQHF. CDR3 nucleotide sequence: TGTGCCAGCAGTTTCTTGACAGCCAAGAAACTTAGCAATCAGCCCCAGCATTTT.

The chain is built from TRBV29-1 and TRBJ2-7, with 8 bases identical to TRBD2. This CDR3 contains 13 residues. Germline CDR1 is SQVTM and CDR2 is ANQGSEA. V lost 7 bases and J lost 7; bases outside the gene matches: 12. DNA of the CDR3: TGCAGCGGCACAGCGGGAGCTGCGAGGGAGCAGTACTTC. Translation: CSGTAGAAREQYF.

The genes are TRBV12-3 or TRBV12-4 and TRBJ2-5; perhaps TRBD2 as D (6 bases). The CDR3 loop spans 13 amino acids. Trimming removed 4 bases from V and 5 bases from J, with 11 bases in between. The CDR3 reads CASSWGVRETQYF. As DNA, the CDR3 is TGTGCCAGCAGTTGGGGGGTTCGGGAGACCCAGTACTTC.

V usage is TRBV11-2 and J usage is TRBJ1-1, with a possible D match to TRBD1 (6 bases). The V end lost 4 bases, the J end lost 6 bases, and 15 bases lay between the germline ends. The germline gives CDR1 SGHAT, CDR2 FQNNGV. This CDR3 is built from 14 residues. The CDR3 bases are TGTGCCAGCAGCTCCCAGACCAGGGGCGCTGAAGCTTTCTTT. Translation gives CASSSQTRGAEAFF. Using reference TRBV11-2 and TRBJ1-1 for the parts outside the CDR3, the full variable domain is EAGVAQSPRYKIIEKRQSVAFWCNPISGHATLYWYQQILGQGPKLLIQFQNNGVVDDSQLPKDRFSAERLKGVDSTLKIQPAKLEDSAVYLCASSSQTRGAEAFFGQGTRLTVV.

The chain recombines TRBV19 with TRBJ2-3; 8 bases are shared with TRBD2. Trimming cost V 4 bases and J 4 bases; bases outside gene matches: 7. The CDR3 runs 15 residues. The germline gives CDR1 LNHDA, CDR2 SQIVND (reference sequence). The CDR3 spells CASSNLGRGADTQYF. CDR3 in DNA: TGTGCCAGTAGTAACCTCGGGAGGGGGGCAGATACGCAGTATTTT.

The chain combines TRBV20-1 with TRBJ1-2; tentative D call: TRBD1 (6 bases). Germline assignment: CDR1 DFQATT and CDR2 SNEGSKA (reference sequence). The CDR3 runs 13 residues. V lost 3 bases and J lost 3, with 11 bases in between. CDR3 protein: CSASLGADYGYTF. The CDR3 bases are TGCAGTGCTAGTCTGGGGGCGGACTATGGCTACACCTTC.

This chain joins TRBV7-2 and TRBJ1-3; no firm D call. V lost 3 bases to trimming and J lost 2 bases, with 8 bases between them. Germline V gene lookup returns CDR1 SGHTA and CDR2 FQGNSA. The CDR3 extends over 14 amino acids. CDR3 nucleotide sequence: TGTGCCAGCAGCTTCTCGGGTCCTGGAAACACCATATATTTT. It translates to CASSFSGPGNTIYF.

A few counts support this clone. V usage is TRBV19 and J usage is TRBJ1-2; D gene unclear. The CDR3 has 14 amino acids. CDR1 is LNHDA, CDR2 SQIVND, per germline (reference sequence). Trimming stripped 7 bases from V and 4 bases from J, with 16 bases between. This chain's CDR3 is CASTYRGEIYGYTF. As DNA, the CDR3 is TGTGCCAGTACCTATAGAGGAGAGATCTATGGCTACACCTTC.

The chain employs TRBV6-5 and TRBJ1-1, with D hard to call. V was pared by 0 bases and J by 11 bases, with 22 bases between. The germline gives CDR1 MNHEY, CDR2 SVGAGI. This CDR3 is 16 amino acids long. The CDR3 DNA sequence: TGTGCCAGCAGTTACTCGCGGTCATCGGCGGGAGTGGGGGCTTTCTTT. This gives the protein CASSYSRSSAGVGAFF.

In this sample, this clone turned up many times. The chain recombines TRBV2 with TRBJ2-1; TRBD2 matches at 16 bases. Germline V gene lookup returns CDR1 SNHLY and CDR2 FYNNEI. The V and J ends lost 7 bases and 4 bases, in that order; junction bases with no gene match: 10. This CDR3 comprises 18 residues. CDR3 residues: CASKGLAGGLSSYNEQFF. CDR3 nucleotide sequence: TGTGCCAGCAAGGGACTAGCGGGAGGGCTAAGCTCGTACAATGAGCAGTTCTTC.

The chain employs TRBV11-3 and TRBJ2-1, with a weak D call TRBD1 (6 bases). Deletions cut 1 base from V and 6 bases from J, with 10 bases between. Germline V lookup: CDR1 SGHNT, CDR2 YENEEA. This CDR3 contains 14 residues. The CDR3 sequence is CASSLGGDINEQFF. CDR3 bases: TGTGCCAGCAGCTTAGGAGGGGACATCAATGAGCAGTTCTTC.

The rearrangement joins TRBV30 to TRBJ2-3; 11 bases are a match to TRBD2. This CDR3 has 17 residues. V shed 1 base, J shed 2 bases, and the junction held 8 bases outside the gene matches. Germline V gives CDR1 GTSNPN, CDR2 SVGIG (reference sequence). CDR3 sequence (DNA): TGTGCCTGGAGTGATAAGGGGACTAGCGGATTCACAGATACGCAGTATTTT. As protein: CAWSDKGTSGFTDTQYF.

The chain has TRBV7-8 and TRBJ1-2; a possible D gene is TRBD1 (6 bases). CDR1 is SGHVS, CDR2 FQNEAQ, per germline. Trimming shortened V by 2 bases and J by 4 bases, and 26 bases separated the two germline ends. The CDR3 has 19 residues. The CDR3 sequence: CASSLSDGAGDRVGYGYTF. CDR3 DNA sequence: TGTGCCAGCAGCTTAAGTGACGGGGCAGGGGACCGGGTAGGCTATGGCTACACCTTC.

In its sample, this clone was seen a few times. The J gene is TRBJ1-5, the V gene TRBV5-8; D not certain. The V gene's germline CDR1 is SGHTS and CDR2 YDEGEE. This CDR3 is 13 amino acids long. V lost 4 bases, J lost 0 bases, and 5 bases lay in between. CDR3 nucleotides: TGTGCCAGCAGCCAGAATAGCAATCAGCCCCAGCATTTT. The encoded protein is CASSQNSNQPQHF.